These 10 T cell receptor beta chains were all obtained from the same sample, sequenced in a study of blood T cell repertoires in COVID-19. Sequenced by immunoSEQ multiplex PCR; TCRdb stores in-frame clones only, minus some. The sample includes 150,000 or so clones, approximately 82% of them seen just once. Sequencing input: peripheral blood. Receptors were obtained from a human donor with acute or convalescent COVID-19. The donor label of this sample is uncertain.

The chain joins TRBV4-1 to TRBJ1-2, with no clear D. The CDR3 has 15 residues. Germline CDR1 is MGHRA and CDR2 is YSYEKL. Deletions cut 3 bases from V and 8 bases from J, with 19 bases between. For the CDR3, the DNA is TGCGCCAGCAGCCAGGCCGGGTCCCAAACTACCGGCTACACCTTC. This encodes CASSQAGSQTTGYTF.

The gene calls are TRBV6-5 and TRBJ2-7; 11 bases line up with TRBD2. The CDR3 runs 15 residues. CDR1 is MNHEY, CDR2 SVGAGI, per germline. V was clipped by 4 bases and J by 3 bases; unmatched bases: 5. This CDR3 is CASSSSGTSGYEQYF. In DNA, the CDR3 is TGTGCCAGCAGTTCGTCCGGGACTAGCGGCTACGAGCAGTACTTC.

In DNA, the CDR3 is TGCGCCAGCAGCCCGAGCGGAACGGGGAACACTGAAGCTTTCTTT. Protein product: CASSPSGTGNTEAFF. V gene TRBV4-3 combines with J gene TRBJ1-1; D gene unclear. CDR3 size: 15 residues. The germline gives CDR1 LGHNA, CDR2 YSLEER. Trimming shortened V by 4 bases and J by 1 base, and 13 bases separated the two germline ends.

The CDR3 sequence is CASSFTRLHEQFF. The CDR3 bases are TGTGCCAGCAGTTTCACTCGCTTGCATGAGCAGTTCTTC. The chain has TRBV6-2 or TRBV6-3 and TRBJ2-1, with unresolved D. Germline V gene data show CDR1 as MNHEY and CDR2 as SVGEGT. The CDR3 totals 13 residues. The germline V and J ends were trimmed by 4 bases and 8 bases, with 12 bases remaining between them.

This clone was counted only a few times. This sequence joins TRBV27 and TRBJ1-1; 8 bases map to TRBD1. Trimming removed 5 bases from V and 8 bases from J; junction bases left unmatched: 10. Germline lookup yields CDR1 MNHEY and CDR2 SMNVEV (reference sequence). The length of the CDR3 is 14 residues. DNA of the CDR3: TGTGCCAGCAGTCCGGACAGGGTCTGGAGCGAAGCTTTCTTT. This translates into CASSPDRVWSEAFF.

The chain links TRBV7-2 to TRBJ2-1; the match to TRBD2 covers 9 bases. Germline assignment: CDR1 SGHTA and CDR2 FQGNSA. V was clipped by 9 bases and J by 7 bases; unmatched bases: 10. This CDR3 spans 14 amino acids. For the CDR3, the DNA is TGTGCCAGTCTAGGTCTAGCGGGGAATAATGAGCAGTTCTTC. It is translated as CASLGLAGNNEQFF.

This chain connects TRBV3-1 (or the pseudogene TRBV3-2) to TRBJ1-1, with 7 bases aligning to TRBD1. Losses at the gene ends were 0 bases for V and 1 base for J; bases not matched to a gene: 2. The CDR3 has 15 amino acids. Germline V gives CDR1 LGHDT, CDR2 YNNKEL (reference sequence). The CDR3 nucleotides read TGTGCCAGCAGCCAAGATACAGGGGCGAACACTGAAGCTTTCTTT. It specifies CASSQDTGANTEAFF.

The V and J genes are TRBV27 and TRBJ2-7, with a tentative D call TRBD1 (5 bases). Trimming removed 5 bases from V and 7 bases from J, with 18 bases in between. This CDR3 contains 14 residues. Germline assignment: CDR1 MNHEY and CDR2 SMNVEV (reference sequence). The CDR3 here is CASSLLGAAKEQYF. DNA of the CDR3: TGTGCCAGCAGTCTGTTAGGGGCCGCCAAGGAGCAGTACTTC.

The chain carries TRBV6-5 and TRBJ1-5, with 10 bases that match TRBD1. The V and J ends lost 2 bases and 7 bases, in that order; junction bases with no gene match: 5. The CDR3 consists of 15 residues. Germline assignment: CDR1 MNHEY and CDR2 SVGAGI. The CDR3 reads CASSYGGQGGQPQHF. The DNA of the CDR3 is TGTGCCAGCAGTTACGGAGGACAGGGGGGACAGCCCCAGCATTTT.

The chain recombines TRBV10-3 with TRBJ2-3; D may be TRBD2 (5 bases). Deletions cut 8 bases from V and 0 bases from J, with 12 bases between. The CDR3 covers 14 residues. CDR1 ENHRY and CDR2 SYGVKD come from the germline V gene. The CDR3 spells CAISDSASTDTQYF. CDR3 DNA: TGTGCCATCTCGGACTCCGCTAGCACAGATACGCAGTATTTT.